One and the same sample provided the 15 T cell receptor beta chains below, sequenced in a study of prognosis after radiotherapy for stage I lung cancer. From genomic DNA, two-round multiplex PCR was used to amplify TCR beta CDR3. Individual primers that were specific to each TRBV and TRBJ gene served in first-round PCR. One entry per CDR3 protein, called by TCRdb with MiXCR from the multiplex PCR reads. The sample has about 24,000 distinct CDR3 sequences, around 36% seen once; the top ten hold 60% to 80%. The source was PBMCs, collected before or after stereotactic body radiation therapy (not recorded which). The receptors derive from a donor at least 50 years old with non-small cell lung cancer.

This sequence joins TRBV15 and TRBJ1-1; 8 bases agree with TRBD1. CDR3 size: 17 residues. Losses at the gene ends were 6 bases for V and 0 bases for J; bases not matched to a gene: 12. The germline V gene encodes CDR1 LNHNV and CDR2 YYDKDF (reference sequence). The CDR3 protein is CATSRSGTGNMNTEAFF. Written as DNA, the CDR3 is TGTGCCACCAGTAGATCCGGGACAGGAAACATGAACACTGAAGCTTTCTTT. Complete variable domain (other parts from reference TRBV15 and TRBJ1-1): DAMVIQNPRYQVTQFGKPVTLSCSQTLNHNVMYWYQQKSSQAPKLLFHYYDKDFNNEADTPDNFQSRRPNTSFCFLDIRSPGLGDTAMYLCATSRSGTGNMNTEAFFGQGTRLTVV.

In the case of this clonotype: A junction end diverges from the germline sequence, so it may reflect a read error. The CDR3, as DNA: TGTGCCAGCAGCAGGGGAAGAATCGGGGAGCTGGTTTTT. Amino acid sequence: CASSRGRIGELVF. The gene calls are TRBV2 and TRBJ2-2, with D perhaps TRBD1 (6 bases). This CDR3 is built from 13 residues. Per germline, CDR1 SNHLY and CDR2 FYNNEI. The variable domain in full, completed from reference TRBV2 and TRBJ2-2, reads EPEVTQTPSHQVTQMGQEVILRCVPISNHLYFYWYRQILGQKVEFLVSFYNNEISEKSEIFDDQFSVERPDGSNFTLKIRSTKLEDSAMYFCASSRGRIGELVFGEGSRLTVL.

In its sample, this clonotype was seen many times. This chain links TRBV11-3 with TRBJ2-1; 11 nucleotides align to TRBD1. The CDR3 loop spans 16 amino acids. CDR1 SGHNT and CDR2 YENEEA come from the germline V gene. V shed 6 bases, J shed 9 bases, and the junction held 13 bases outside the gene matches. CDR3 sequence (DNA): TGTGCCAGCAGTTATATCCGGGACAGGGGGTTGGGTGAGCAGTTCTTC. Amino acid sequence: CASSYIRDRGLGEQFF. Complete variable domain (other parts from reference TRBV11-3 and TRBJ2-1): EAGVVQSPRYKIIEKKQPVAFWCNPISGHNTLYWYLQNLGQGPELLIRYENEEAVDDSQLPKDRFSAERLKGVDSTLKIQPAELGDSAVYLCASSYIRDRGLGEQFFGPGTRLTVL.

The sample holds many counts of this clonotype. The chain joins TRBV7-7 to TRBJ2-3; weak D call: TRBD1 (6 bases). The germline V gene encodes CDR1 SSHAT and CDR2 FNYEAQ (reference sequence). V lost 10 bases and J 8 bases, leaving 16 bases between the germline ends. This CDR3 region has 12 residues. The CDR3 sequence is CAIGQSGSTQYF. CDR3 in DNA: TGTGCCATCGGACAGTCAGGGTCTACGCAGTATTTT.

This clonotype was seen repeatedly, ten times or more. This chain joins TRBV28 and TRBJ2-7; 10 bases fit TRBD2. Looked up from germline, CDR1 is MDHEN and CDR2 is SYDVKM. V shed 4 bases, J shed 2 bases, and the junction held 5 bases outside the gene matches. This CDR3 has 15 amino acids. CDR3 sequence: CASSSPSGGTYEQYF. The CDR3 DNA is TGTGCCAGCAGTTCCCCTAGCGGGGGAACCTACGAGCAGTACTTC.

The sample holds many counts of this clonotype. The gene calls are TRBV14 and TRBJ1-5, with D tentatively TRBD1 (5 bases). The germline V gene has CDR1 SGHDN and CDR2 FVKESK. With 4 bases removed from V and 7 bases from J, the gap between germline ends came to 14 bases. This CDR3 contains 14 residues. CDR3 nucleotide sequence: TGTGCCAGCAGCCGCCAGGGCGTGGGGCAGCCCCAGCATTTT. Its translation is CASSRQGVGQPQHF.

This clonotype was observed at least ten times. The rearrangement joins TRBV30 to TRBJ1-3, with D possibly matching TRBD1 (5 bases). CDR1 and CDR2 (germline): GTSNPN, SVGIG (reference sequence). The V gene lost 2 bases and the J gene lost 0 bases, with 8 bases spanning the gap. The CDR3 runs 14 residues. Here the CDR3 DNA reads TGTGCCTGGAGTTCAGGGTACTCTGGAAACACCATATATTTT. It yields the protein CAWSSGYSGNTIYF.

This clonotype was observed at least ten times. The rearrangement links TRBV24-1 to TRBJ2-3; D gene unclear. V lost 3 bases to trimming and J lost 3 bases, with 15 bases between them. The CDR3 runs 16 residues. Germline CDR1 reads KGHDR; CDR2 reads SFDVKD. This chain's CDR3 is CATSDPSDPGTDTQYF. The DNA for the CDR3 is TGTGCCACCAGTGATCCCTCGGACCCCGGGACAGATACGCAGTATTTT.

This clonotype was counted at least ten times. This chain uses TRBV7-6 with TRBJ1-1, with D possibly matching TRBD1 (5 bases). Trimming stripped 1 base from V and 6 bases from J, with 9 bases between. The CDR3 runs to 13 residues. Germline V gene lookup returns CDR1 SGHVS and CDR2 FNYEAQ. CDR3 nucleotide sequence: TGTGCCAGCAGCTTAGGCGGGGCGTCTGAAGCTTTCTTT. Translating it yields CASSLGGASEAFF. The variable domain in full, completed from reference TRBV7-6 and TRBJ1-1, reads GAGVSQSPRYKVTKRGQDVALRCDPISGHVSLYWYRQALGQGPEFLTYFNYEAQQDKSGLPNDRFSAERPEGSISTLTIQRTEQRDSAMYRCASSLGGASEAFFGQGTRLTVV.

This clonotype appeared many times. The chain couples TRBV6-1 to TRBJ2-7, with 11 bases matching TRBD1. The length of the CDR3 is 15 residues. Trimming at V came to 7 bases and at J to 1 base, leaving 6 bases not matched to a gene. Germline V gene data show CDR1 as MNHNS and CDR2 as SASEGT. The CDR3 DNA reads TGTGCCAGCATCACGGGGACAGGGGGTTCCTACGAGCAGTACTTC. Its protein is CASITGTGGSYEQYF.

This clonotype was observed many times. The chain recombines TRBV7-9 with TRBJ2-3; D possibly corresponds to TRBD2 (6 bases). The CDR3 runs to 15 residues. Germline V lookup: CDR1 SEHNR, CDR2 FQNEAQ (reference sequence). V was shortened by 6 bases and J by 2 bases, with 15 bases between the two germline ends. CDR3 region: CASSSRDFHTDTQYF. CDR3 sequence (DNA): TGTGCCAGCAGTAGCCGGGACTTTCACACAGATACGCAGTATTTT.

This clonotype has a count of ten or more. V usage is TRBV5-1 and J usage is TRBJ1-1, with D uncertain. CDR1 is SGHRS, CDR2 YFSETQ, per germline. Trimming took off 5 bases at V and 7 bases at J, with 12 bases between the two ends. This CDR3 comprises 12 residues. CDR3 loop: CASRQMTNEAFF. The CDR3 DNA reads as TGCGCCAGCAGGCAAATGACGAATGAAGCTTTCTTT.

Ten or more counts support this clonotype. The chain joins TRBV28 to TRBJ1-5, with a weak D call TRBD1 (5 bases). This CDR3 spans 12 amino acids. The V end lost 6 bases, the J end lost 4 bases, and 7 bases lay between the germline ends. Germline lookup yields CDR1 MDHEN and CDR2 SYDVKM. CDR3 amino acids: CASRGTNQPQHF. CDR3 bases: TGTGCCAGCAGGGGGACGAATCAGCCCCAGCATTTT. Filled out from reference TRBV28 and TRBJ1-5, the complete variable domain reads DVKVTQSSRYLVKRTGEKVFLECVQDMDHENMFWYRQDPGLGLRLIYFSYDVKMKEKGDIPEGYSVSREKKERFSLILESASTNQTSMYLCASRGTNQPQHFGDGTRLSIL.

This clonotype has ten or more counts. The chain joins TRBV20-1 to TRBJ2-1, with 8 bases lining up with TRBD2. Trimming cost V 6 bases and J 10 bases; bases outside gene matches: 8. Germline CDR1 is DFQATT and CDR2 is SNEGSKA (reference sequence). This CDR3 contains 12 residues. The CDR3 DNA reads TGCAGTGCCGCCCGGGGGGGCCTGGAGCAGTTCTTC. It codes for CSAARGGLEQFF.

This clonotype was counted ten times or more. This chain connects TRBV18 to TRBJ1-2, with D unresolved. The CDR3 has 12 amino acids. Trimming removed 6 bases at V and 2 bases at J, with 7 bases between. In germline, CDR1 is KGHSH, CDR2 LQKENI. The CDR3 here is CASSGFNYGYTF. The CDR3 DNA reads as TGTGCCAGCTCGGGTTTCAACTATGGCTACACCTTC.